Shown below are 5 T cell receptor beta chains from a single sample sequenced in a study of naive and memory T cell subsets. These receptors lack a known antigen. Study observations and caveats: Especially in CD8 cells, naive repertoires contained a few larger clonotypes, possibly CD45RA-re-expressing memory cells.

An equimolar mix of two oligonucleotides served as the beta constant-region primer for TRBC1 and TRBC2. The ligated cDNA underwent four PCR rounds using SP2 and nested alpha and beta constant-region primers. MiXCR, run by TCRdb on the UMI-ligation and nested PCR reads, gives a single entry per CDR3 protein. Counted here are approximately 140,000 distinct CDR3 sequences, around 21% occurring once; the ten biggest clones make up 0.55% to 0.75%. The source material was naive CD8+ T cells from blood. The source of these receptors is a human donor in good health.

There are a few counts of this clonotype. The chain has TRBV27 and TRBJ2-1; D ambiguous. Per the germline V gene, CDR1 is MNHEY and CDR2 is SMNVEV (reference sequence). Trimming pared 2 bases from V and 0 bases from J, leaving 5 bases between. The CDR3 covers 14 residues. DNA of the CDR3: TGTGCCAGCAGTTTACAGAACTCCTACAATGAGCAGTTCTTC. Encoded protein: CASSLQNSYNEQFF.

The chain combines TRBV6-5 with TRBJ2-4; D possibly corresponds to TRBD1 (7 bases). This CDR3 spans 19 amino acids. Trimming cost V 2 bases and J 0 bases, with 20 bases left between them. Looked up from germline, CDR1 is MNHEY and CDR2 is SVGAGI. CDR3 bases: TGTGCCAGCAGTTACGGAGGGGGCAGAGACCCACTAGCCAAAAACATTCAGTACTTC. Amino acid sequence: CASSYGGGRDPLAKNIQYF.

This clonotype was seen a handful of times. The V gene is TRBV11-2, the J gene TRBJ2-7; maybe TRBD1 (5 bases). With 0 bases removed from V and 3 bases from J, the gap between germline ends came to 18 bases. Germline V gene lookup returns CDR1 SGHAT and CDR2 FQNNGV. CDR3 length: 17 amino acids. In DNA form, the CDR3 reads TGTGCCAGCAGCTTAGAACCCATGGACGCCAGGGACTACGAGCAGTACTTC. It codes for CASSLEPMDARDYEQYF.

As regards this clonotype: At one end, the junction sequence differs from germline, possibly due to a read error. The chain couples TRBV28 to TRBJ2-7; 7 bases are a match to TRBD1. The length of the CDR3 is 14 residues. Germline CDR1 is MDHEN and CDR2 is SYDVKM. CDR3 residues: CTSSLLAGGYEQYF. The DNA for the CDR3 is TGTACCAGCAGTTTATTGGCAGGGGGCTACGAGCAGTACTTC.

This clonotype was recorded a few times. The J gene is TRBJ2-5, the V gene TRBV11-2; 9 bases map to TRBD2. The V gene end was trimmed by 3 bases and the J gene end by 5 bases; junction bases not matched to a gene: 10. From germline, CDR1 is SGHAT and CDR2 FQNNGV. There are 16 residues in the CDR3. The CDR3 nucleotides read TGTGCCAGCAGCTTCCCCCTAGCGGGACGATTGGAGACCCAGTACTTC. Its translation: CASSFPLAGRLETQYF.